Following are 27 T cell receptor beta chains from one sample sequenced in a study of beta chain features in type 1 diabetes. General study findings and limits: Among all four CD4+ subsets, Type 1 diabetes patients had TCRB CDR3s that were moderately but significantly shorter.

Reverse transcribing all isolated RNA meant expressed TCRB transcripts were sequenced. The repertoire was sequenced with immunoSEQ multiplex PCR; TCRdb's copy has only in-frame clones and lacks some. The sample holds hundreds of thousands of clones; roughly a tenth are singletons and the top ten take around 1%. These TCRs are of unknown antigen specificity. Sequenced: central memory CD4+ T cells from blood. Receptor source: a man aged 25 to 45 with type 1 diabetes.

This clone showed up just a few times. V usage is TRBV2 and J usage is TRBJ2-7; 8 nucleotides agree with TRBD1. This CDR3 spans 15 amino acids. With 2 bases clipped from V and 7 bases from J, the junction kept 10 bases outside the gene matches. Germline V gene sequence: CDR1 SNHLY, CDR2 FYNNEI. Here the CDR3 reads CASSEIPQGASEQYF. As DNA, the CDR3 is TGTGCCAGCAGTGAAATCCCCCAGGGGGCGAGTGAGCAGTACTTC.

CDR3 residues: CASRLRGGYTF. In DNA, the CDR3 is TGTGCCAGCAGACTCCGTGGGGGCTACACCTTC. The chain joins TRBV6-5 to TRBJ1-2, with D uncertain. The CDR3 loop spans 11 amino acids. Looked up from germline, CDR1 is MNHEY and CDR2 is SVGAGI. V was cut by 6 bases and J by 8 bases, with 10 bases left in between.

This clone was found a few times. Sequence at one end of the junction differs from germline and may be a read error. The CDR3 protein is CASSLAGGSTGELFF. CDR3 nucleotide sequence: TGTGCTAGCAGCTTAGCAGGTGGGAGCACCGGGGAGCTGTTTTTT. The chain links TRBV7-7 to TRBJ2-2; D is possibly TRBD2 (5 bases). The CDR3 runs 15 residues. Per the germline V gene, CDR1 is SSHAT and CDR2 is FNYEAQ (reference sequence).

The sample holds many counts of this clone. The CDR3 DNA follows: TGTGCCAGCAGCGTGACCCGCACAGATACGCAGTATTTT. This sequence encodes CASSVTRTDTQYF. V usage is TRBV7-2 and J usage is TRBJ2-3, with unresolved D. CDR1 is SGHTA, CDR2 FQGNSA, per germline. The V end was cut by 5 bases, the J end by 1 base, with 7 bases between. The CDR3 extends over 13 amino acids.

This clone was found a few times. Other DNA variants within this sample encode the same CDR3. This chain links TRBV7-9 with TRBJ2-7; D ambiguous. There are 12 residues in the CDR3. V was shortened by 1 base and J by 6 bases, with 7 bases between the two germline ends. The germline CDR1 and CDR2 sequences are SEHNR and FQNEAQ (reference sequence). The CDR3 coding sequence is TGTGCCAGCAGCTTAGAAGGGCGCGAGCAGTACTTC. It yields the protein CASSLEGREQYF.

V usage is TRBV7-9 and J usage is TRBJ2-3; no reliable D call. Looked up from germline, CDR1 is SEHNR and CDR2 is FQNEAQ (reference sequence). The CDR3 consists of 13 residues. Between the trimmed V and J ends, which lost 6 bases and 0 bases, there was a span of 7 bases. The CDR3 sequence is CASRFGSTDTQYF. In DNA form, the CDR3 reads TGTGCCAGCAGGTTCGGGAGCACAGATACGCAGTATTTT.

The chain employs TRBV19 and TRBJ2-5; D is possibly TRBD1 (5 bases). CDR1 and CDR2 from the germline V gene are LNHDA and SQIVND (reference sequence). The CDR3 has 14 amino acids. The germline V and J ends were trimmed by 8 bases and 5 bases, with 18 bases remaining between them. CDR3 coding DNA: TGTGCCAGTTCAGACGCGACAGCCTGGGAGACCCAGTACTTC. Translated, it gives CASSDATAWETQYF. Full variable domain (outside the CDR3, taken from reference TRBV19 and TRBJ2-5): DGGITQSPKYLFRKEGQNVTLSCEQNLNHDAMYWYRQDPGQGLRLIYYSQIVNDFQKGDIAEGYSVSREKKESFPLTVTSAQKNPTAFYLCASSDATAWETQYFGPGTRLLVL.

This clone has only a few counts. The CDR3 bases are TGCAGCGTTGGGAAGACAGAGAACACTGAAGCTTTCTTT. This codes for CSVGKTENTEAFF. The V call is TRBV29-1, the J call TRBJ1-1; perhaps TRBD1 as D (5 bases). The V gene lost 4 bases and the J gene lost 1 base, with 10 bases spanning the gap. Germline V gene sequence: CDR1 SQVTM, CDR2 ANQGSEA. This CDR3 spans 13 amino acids.

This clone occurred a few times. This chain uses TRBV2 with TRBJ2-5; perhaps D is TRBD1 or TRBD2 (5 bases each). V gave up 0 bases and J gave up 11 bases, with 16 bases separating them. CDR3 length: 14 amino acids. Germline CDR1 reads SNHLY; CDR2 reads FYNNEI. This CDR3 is CASSEAGPGREQYF. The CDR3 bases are TGTGCCAGCAGTGAAGCGGGGCCAGGTAGGGAGCAGTACTTC.

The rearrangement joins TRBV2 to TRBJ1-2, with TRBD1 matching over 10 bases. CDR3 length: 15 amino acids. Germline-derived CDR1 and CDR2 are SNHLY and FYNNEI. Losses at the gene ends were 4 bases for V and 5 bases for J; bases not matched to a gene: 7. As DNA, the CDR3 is TGTGCCAGCAGTGTCCAAGGGGGACAGGGGTATGGCTACACCTTC. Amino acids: CASSVQGGQGYGYTF.

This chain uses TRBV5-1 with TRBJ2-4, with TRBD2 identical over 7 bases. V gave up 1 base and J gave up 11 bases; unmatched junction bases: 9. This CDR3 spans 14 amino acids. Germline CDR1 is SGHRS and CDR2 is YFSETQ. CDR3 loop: CASSLWQRGIVQYF. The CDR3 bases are TGCGCCAGCAGCTTGTGGCAGCGGGGTATAGTTCAGTACTTC.

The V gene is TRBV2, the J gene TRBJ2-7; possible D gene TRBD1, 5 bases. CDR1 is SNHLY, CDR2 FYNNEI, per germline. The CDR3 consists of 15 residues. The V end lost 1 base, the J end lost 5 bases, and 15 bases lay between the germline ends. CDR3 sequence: CASSEEGMLWNEQYF. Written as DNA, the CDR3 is TGTGCCAGCAGTGAAGAGGGGATGCTTTGGAACGAGCAGTACTTC.

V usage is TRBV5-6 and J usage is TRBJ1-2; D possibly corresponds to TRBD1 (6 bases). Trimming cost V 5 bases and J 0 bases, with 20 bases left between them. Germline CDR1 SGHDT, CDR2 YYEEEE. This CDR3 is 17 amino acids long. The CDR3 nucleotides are TGTGCCAGCAGTCTCACAGGGCTCGTCCAAGCTAACTATGGCTACACCTTC. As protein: CASSLTGLVQANYGYTF. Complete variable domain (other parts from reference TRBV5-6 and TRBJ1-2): DAGVTQSPTHLIKTRGQQVTLRCSPKSGHDTVSWYQQALGQGPQFIFQYYEEEERQRGNFPDRFSGHQFPNYSSELNVNALLLGDSALYLCASSLTGLVQANYGYTFGSGTRLTVV.

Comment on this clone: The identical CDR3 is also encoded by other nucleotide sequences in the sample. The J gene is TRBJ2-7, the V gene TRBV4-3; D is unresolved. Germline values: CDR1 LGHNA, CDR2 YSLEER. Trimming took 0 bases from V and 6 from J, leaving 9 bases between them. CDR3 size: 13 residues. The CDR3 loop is CASSQDPGREQYF. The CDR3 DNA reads TGCGCCAGCAGCCAAGATCCAGGCCGCGAGCAGTACTTC.

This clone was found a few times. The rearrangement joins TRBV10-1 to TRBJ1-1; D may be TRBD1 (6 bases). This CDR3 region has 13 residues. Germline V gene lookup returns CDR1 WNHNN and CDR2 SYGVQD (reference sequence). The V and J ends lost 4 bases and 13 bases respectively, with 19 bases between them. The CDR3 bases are TGCGCCAGCAGTGCATCGGGGGCCCGAGGGGATTTCTTT. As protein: CASSASGARGDFF.

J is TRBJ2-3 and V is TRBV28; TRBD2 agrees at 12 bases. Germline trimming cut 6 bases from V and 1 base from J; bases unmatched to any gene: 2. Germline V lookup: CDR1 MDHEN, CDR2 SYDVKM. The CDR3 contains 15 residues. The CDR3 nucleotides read TGTGCCAGCAGCCGACTAGCGGGAGGCACAGATACGCAGTATTTT. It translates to CASSRLAGGTDTQYF.

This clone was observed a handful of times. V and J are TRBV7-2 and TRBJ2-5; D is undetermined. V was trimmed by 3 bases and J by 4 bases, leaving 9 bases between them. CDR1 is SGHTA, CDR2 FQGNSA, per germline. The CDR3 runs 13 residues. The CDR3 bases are TGTGCCAGCAGCTTCCAAGGCCTAGAGACCCAGTACTTC. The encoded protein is CASSFQGLETQYF.

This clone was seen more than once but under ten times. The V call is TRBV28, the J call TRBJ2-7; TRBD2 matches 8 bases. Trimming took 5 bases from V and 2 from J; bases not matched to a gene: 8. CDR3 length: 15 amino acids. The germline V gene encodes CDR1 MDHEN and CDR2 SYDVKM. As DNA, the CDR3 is TGTGCCAGCAGTCCTACTAGCGGCCTAACCTACGAGCAGTACTTC. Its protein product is CASSPTSGLTYEQYF.

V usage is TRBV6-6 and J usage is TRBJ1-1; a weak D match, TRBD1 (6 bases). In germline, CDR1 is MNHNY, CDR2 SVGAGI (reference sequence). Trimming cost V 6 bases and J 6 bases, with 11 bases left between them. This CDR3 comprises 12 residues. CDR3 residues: CASSRGTPEAFF. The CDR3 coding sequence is TGTGCCAGCAGCCGCGGGACACCTGAAGCTTTCTTT.

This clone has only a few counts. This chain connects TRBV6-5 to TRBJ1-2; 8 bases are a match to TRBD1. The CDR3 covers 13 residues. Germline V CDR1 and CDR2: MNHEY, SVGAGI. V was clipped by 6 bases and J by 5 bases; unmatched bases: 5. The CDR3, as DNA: TGTGCCAGCAGCCGGACAGGGTTGTATGGCTACACCTTC. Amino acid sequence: CASSRTGLYGYTF.

CDR3 coding DNA: TGCGCCAGCAGCCCTGGGTATAGCGGGGGCCTCTACGAGCAGTACTTC. Its protein product is CASSPGYSGGLYEQYF. V usage is TRBV4-3 and J usage is TRBJ2-7, with 9 nucleotides matching TRBD2. Germline loops: CDR1 LGHNA, CDR2 YSLEER. With V trimmed by 4 bases and J by 3 bases, 10 bases remained unmatched. The CDR3 sequence is 16 residues long.

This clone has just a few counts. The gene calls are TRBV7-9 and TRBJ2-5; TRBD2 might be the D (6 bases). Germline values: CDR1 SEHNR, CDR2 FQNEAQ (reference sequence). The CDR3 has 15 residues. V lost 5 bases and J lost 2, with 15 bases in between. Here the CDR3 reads CASSPLTSRQETQYF. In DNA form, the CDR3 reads TGTGCCAGCAGCCCCCTGACTAGTAGGCAAGAGACCCAGTACTTC. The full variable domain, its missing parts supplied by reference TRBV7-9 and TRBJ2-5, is DTGVSQNPRHKITKRGQNVTFRCDPISEHNRLYWYRQTLGQGPEFLTYFQNEAQLEKSRLLSDRFSAERPKGSFSTLEIQRTEQGDSAMYLCASSPLTSRQETQYFGPGTRLLVL.

The CDR3 sequence is CASSLGHFGTAGYTF. The CDR3 DNA reads as TGTGCCAGCAGCTTGGGTCATTTCGGGACGGCTGGCTACACCTTC. V usage is TRBV5-8 and J usage is TRBJ1-2, with D perhaps matching TRBD1 (5 bases). The germline gives CDR1 SGHTS, CDR2 YDEGEE. V dropped 0 bases and J dropped 7 bases, with 16 bases sitting between them. The CDR3 covers 15 residues.

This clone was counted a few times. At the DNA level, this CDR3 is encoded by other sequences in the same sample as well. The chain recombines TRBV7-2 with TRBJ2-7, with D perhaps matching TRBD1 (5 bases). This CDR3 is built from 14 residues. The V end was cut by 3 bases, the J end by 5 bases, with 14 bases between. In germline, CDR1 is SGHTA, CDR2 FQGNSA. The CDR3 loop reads CASSLGQGLNEQYF. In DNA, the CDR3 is TGTGCCAGCAGCTTGGGGCAGGGTCTCAACGAGCAGTACTTC.

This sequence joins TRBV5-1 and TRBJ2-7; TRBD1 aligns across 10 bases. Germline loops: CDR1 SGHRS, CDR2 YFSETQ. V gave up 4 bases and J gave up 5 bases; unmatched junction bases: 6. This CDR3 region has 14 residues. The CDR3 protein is CASSNGQGVDEQYF. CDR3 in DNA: TGCGCCAGCAGCAACGGACAGGGGGTTGACGAGCAGTACTTC.

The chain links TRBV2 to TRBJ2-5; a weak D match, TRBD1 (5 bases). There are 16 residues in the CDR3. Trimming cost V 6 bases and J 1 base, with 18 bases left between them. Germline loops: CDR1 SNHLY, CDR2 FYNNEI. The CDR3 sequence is CASRDRGTTGQETQYF. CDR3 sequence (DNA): TGTGCCAGCAGGGATAGGGGAACAACCGGCCAAGAGACCCAGTACTTC.

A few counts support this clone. This CDR3 reads CAIGRESTDTQYF. In DNA form, the CDR3 reads TGTGCCATCGGCAGGGAGAGCACAGATACGCAGTATTTT. This sequence joins TRBV10-3 and TRBJ2-3, with D possibly called TRBD1 or TRBD2 (5 bases each). Germline CDR1 is ENHRY and CDR2 is SYGVKD. The CDR3 contains 13 residues. Trimming pared 8 bases from V and 0 bases from J, leaving 9 bases between.